This TCR beta chain came from a study of prognosis after radiotherapy for stage I lung cancer. Whole-study context: Radiotherapy: SBRT, 3 to 5 fractions, biologically effective dose at least 100 Gy.

Imaging by CT and PET/CT found every patient node-negative, and no patient had prior chemotherapy, radiotherapy or other malignancies. Researchers used two-round multiplex PCR to amplify TCR beta CDR3 starting from genomic DNA. Specific primers for each TRBV and TRBJ gene were what first-round PCR used. TCRdb itself ran the multiplex PCR reads through MiXCR, one entry per CDR3 protein. The table records approximately 28,000 distinct CDR3 sequences, over 40% of them present only once. Note on this clonotype: At one boundary the junction diverges from the germline segment, which might be a read error.

This CDR3 has 12 residues. Germline assignment: CDR1 KGHDR and CDR2 SFDVKD. The sequence was obtained from a donor of 50 years or more with non-small cell lung cancer. This chain links TRBV24-1 with TRBJ1-5; D is unresolved. The source was PBMCs, collected before or after stereotactic body radiation therapy (not recorded which). For the CDR3, the DNA is TGTGCCACAACTAATCCTGATCAGCCCAAGCATTTT. As protein: CATTNPDQPKHF.